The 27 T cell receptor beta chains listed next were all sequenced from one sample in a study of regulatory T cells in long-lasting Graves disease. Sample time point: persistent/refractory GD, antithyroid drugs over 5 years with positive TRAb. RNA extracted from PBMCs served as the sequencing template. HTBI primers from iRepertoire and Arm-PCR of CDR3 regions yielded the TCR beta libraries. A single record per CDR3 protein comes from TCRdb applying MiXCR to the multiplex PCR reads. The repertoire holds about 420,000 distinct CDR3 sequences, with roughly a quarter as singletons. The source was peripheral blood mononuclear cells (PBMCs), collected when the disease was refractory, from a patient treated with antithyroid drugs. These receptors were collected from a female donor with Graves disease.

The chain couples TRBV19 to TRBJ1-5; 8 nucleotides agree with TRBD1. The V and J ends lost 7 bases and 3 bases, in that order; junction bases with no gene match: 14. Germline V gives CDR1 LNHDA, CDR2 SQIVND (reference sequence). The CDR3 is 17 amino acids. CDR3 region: CASTLLGTGSSNQPQHF. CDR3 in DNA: TGTGCCAGTACCTTACTTGGGACAGGCTCTTCCAATCAGCCCCAGCATTTT.

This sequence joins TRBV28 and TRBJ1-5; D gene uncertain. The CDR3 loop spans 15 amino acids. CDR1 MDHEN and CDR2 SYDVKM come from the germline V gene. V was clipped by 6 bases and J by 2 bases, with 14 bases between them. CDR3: CASSPEGRGNQPQHF. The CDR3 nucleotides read TGTGCCAGCAGCCCGGAGGGCCGGGGCAATCAGCCCCAGCATTTT. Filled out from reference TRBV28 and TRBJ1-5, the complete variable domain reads DVKVTQSSRYLVKRTGEKVFLECVQDMDHENMFWYRQDPGLGLRLIYFSYDVKMKEKGDIPEGYSVSREKKERFSLILESASTNQTSMYLCASSPEGRGNQPQHFGDGTRLSIL.

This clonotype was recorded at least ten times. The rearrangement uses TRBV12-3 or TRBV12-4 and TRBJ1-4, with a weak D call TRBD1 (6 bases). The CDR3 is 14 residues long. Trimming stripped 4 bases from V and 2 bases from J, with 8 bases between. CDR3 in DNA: TGTGCCAGCAGTTCGGGACACACTAATGAAAAACTGTTTTTT. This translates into CASSSGHTNEKLFF.

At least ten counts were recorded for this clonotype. The CDR3 here is CASTISIGQPQHF. The DNA of the CDR3 is TGTGCCAGCACCATCTCCATAGGTCAGCCCCAGCATTTT. The rearrangement joins TRBV2 to TRBJ1-5; D remains ambiguous. Trimming stripped 7 bases from V and 6 bases from J, with 13 bases between. Per germline, CDR1 SNHLY and CDR2 FYNNEI. CDR3 length equals 13 residues.

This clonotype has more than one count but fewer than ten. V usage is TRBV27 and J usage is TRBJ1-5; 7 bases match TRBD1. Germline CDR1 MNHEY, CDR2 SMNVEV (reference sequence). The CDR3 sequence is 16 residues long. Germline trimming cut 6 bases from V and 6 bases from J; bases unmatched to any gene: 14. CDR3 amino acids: CASSTSGTAGAQPQHF. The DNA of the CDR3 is TGTGCCAGCAGCACATCGGGGACAGCGGGGGCTCAGCCCCAGCATTTT.

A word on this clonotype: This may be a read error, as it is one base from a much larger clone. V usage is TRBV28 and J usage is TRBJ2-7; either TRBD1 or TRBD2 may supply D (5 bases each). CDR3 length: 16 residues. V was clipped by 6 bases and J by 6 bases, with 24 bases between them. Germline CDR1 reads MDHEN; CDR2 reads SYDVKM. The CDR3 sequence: CASSPISSGWECEQYF. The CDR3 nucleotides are TGTGCCAGCAGCCCCATATCGTCAGGGTGGGAGTGCGAGCAGTACTTC.

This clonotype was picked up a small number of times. CDR3 protein: CASRTTSGRGTGELFF. CDR3 nucleotides: TGTGCCAGCAGAACTACTAGCGGGAGAGGCACCGGGGAGCTGTTTTTT. The V call is TRBV6-1, the J call TRBJ2-2, with 11 nucleotides matching TRBD2. This CDR3 comprises 16 residues. The V gene's germline CDR1 is MNHNS and CDR2 SASEGT. J was trimmed by 4 bases and V by 6 bases; bases with no gene match: 7.

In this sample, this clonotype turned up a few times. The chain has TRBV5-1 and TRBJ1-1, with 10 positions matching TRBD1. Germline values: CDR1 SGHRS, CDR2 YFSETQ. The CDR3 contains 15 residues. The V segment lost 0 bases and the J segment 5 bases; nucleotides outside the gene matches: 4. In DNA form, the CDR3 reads TGCGCCAGCAGCTTGGGGACAGGGGGGAGGACTGAAGCTTTCTTT. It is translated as CASSLGTGGRTEAFF.

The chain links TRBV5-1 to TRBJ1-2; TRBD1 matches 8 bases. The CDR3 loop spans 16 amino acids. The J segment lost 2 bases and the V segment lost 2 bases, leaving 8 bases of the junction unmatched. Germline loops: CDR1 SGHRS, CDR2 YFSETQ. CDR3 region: CASSLQGQGQNYGYTF. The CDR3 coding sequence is TGCGCCAGCAGCTTACAAGGACAGGGACAAAACTATGGCTACACCTTC.

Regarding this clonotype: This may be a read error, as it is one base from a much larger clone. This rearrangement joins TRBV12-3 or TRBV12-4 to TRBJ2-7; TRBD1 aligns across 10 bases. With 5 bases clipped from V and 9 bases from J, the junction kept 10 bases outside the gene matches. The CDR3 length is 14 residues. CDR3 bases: TGTGCCAGCAGTAAAGGACAGGGGGTGCGGGGGCAGTACTTC. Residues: CASSKGQGVRGQYF.

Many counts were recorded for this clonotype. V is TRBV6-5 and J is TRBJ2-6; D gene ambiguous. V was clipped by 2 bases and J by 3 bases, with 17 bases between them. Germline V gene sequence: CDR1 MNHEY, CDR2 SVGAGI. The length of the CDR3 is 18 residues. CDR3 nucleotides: TGTGCCAGCAGTTACGATGTTCCTAGAGGACGTGGGGCCAACGTCCTGACTTTC. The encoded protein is CASSYDVPRGRGANVLTF.

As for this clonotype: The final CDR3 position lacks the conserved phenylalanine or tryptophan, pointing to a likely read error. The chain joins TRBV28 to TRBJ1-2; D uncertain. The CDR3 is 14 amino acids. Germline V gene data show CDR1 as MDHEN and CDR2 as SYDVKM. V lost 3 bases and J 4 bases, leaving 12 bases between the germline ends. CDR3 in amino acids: CASSFSGSGYGYTL. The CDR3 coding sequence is TGTGCCAGCAGTTTCTCCGGGAGCGGCTATGGCTACACCCTC.

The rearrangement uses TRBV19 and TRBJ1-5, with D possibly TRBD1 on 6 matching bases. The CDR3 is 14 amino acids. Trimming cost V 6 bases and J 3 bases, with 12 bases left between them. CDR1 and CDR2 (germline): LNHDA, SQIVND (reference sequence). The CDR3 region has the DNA TGTGCCAGTAGCATCAGGGGTAACAATCAGCCCCAGCATTTT. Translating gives CASSIRGNNQPQHF.

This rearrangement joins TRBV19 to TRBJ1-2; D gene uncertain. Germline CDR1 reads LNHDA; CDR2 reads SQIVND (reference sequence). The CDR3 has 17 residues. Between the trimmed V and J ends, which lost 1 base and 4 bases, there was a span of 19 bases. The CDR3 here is CASSIADSGRLLYGYTF. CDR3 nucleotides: TGTGCCAGTAGTATAGCTGATTCCGGACGTTTACTCTATGGCTACACCTTC.

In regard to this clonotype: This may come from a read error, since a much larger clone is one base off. CDR3 in DNA: TGCAGTGCTAGGCCCGGAACAGGTGTTCATAATTCACCCCTCCACTTT. It specifies CSARPGTGVHNSPLHF. The genes are TRBV20-1 and TRBJ1-6, with a tentative D call TRBD1 (5 bases). The CDR3 length is 16 residues. Trimming cost V 3 bases and J 5 bases, with 17 bases left between them. The V gene's germline CDR1 is DFQATT and CDR2 SNEGSKA (reference sequence).

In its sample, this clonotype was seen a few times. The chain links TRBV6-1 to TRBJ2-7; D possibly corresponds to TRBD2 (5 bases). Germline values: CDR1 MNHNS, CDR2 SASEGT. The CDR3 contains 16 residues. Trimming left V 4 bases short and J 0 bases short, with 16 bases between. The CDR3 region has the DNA TGTGCCAGCAGTGCCCCCAACCTGGGAGCCTCCTACGAGCAGTACTTC. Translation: CASSAPNLGASYEQYF.

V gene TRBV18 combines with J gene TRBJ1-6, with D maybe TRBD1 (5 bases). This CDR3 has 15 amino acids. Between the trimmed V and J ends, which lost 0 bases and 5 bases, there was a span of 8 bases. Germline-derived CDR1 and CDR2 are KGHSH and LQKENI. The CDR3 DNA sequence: TGTGCCAGCTCACCACCCTGGGGGGATAATTCACCCCTCCACTTT. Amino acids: CASSPPWGDNSPLHF.

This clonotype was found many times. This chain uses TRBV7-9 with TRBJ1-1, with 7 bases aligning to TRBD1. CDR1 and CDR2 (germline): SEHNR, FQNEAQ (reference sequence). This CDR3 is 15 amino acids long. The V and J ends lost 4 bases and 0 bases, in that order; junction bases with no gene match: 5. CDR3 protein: CASSSYRGMNTEAFF. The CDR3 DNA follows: TGTGCCAGCAGCTCATACAGGGGCATGAACACTGAAGCTTTCTTT.

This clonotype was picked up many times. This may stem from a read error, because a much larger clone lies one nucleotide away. The CDR3 nucleotides read TGTGCCAGCAGCTTAGTGGCCGAGCAGTACTTC. Translated, it gives CASSLVAEQYF. The chain joins TRBV11-2 to TRBJ2-7; D call uncertain. This CDR3 has 11 amino acids. Deletions cut 1 base from V and 6 bases from J, with 4 bases between. Germline V gene sequence: CDR1 SGHAT, CDR2 FQNNGV.

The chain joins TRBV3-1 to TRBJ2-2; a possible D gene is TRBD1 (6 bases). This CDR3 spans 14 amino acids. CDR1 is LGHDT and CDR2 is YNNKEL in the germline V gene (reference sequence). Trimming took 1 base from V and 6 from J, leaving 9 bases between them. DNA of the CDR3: TGTGCCAGCAGCCAAGGAACAGGGTCCGGGGAGCTGTTTTTT. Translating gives CASSQGTGSGELFF.

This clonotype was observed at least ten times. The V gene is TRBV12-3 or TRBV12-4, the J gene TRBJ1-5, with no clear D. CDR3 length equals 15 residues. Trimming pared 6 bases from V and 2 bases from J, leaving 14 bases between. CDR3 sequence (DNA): TGTGCCAGCAGCTCCACGGGCGGTGGCAATCAGCCCCAGCATTTT. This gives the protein CASSSTGGGNQPQHF.

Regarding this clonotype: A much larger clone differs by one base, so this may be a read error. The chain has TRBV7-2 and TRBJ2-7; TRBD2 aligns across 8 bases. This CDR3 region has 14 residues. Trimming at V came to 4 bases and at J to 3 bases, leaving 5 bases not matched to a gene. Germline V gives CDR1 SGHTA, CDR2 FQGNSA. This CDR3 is CASSSTLADYEQYF. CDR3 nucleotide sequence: TGTGCCAGCAGCTCAACACTAGCGGACTACGAGCAGTACTTC.

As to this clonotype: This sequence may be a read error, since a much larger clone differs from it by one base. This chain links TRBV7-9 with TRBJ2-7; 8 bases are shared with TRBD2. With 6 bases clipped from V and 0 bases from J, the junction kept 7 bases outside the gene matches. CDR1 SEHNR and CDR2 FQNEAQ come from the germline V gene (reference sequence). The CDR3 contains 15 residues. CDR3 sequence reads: CASRSSGKSSYEQYF. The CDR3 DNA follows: TGTGCCAGCAGAAGTAGCGGGAAGAGCTCCTACGAGCAGTACTTC.

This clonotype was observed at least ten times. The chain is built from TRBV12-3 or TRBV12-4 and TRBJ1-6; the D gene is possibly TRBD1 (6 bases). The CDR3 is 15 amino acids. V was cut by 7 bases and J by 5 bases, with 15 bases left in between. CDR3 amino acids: CASKPTGPNNSPLHF. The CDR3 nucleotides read TGTGCCAGCAAACCGACAGGACCGAATAATTCACCCCTCCACTTT.

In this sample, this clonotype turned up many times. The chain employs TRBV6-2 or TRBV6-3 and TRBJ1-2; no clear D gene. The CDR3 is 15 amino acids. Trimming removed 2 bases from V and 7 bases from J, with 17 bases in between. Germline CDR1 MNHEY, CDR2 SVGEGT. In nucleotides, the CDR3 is TGTGCCAGCAGTTACCAACCAGGCGGGGAGGGTGGCTACACCTTC. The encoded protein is CASSYQPGGEGGYTF.

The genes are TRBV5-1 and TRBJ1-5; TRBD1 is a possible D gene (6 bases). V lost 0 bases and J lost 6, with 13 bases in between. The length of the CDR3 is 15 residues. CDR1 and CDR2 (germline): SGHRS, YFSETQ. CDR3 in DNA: TGCGCCAGCAGCTTGGACGGGGGGGCAGCTCAGCCCCAGCATTTT. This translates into CASSLDGGAAQPQHF.

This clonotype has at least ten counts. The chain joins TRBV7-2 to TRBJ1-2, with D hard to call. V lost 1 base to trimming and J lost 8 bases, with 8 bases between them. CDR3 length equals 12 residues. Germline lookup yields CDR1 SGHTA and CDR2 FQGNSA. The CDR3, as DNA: TGTGCCAGCAGCTTAGATGGAGAGGGCTACACCTTC. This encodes CASSLDGEGYTF.